This passage covers 26 T cell receptor beta chains from one sample sequenced in a study of shared clonotypes between healthy human individuals. Profiled with immunoSEQ multiplex PCR; TCRdb holds only in-frame clones, not every one. In the table there are 2 million to 2.5 million clones, 90% to 96% of which are singletons. Sequencing input: naive CD4+ T cells sorted from blood. The subset: CD45RA+ positively selected. The receptors derive from a man between 18 and 35 years old in good health.

V is TRBV9 and J is TRBJ2-2; possibly TRBD1 for D (6 bases). Germline V gene sequence: CDR1 SGDLS, CDR2 YYNGEE. The CDR3 runs 15 residues. V was trimmed by 4 bases and J by 1 base, leaving 11 bases between them. CDR3 protein: CASSLVDRNTGELFF. As DNA, the CDR3 is TGTGCCAGCAGCCTAGTGGACAGGAACACCGGGGAGCTGTTTTTT. The full variable domain, with the rest looked up from reference TRBV9 and TRBJ2-2, is DSGVTQTPKHLITATGQRVTLRCSPRSGDLSVYWYQQSLDQGLQFLIQYYNGEERAKGNILERFSAQQFPDLHSELNLSSLELGDSALYFCASSLVDRNTGELFFGEGSRLTVL.

This chain connects TRBV5-4 to TRBJ2-3; TRBD2 might be the D (5 bases). Trimming shortened V by 4 bases and J by 11 bases, and 20 bases separated the two germline ends. This CDR3 contains 14 residues. Germline loops: CDR1 SGHNT, CDR2 YYREEE (reference sequence). Here the CDR3 DNA reads TGTGCCAGCAGCATGGCGGGCGGCATTGATGGGCAGTATTTT. The encoded protein is CASSMAGGIDGQYF.

The genes are TRBV9 and TRBJ2-1; no reliable D call. The CDR3 consists of 15 residues. The germline V gene has CDR1 SGDLS and CDR2 YYNGEE. V was shortened by 4 bases and J by 0 bases, with 11 bases between the two germline ends. CDR3 protein: CASSPASGSYNEQFF. CDR3 in DNA: TGTGCCAGCAGCCCAGCCTCCGGCTCCTACAATGAGCAGTTCTTC.

This chain joins TRBV28 and TRBJ1-6; 11 nucleotides match TRBD1. Germline CDR1 MDHEN, CDR2 SYDVKM. The CDR3 is 16 amino acids. The J segment lost 9 bases and the V segment lost 6 bases, leaving 10 bases of the junction unmatched. The DNA of the CDR3 is TGTGCCAGCAGAGGACAGGGGGCGATGCTGGGTTCACCCCTCCACTTT. Its protein product is CASRGQGAMLGSPLHF.

The V gene is TRBV30, the J gene TRBJ1-5; D not certain. V gave up 2 bases and J gave up 0 bases, with 17 bases separating them. From germline, CDR1 is GTSNPN and CDR2 SVGIG (reference sequence). This CDR3 has 17 amino acids. CDR3 sequence reads: CAWSSGLRPYSNQPQHF. The CDR3 region has the DNA TGTGCCTGGAGTAGCGGGCTAAGGCCCTATAGCAATCAGCCCCAGCATTTT.

The chain is built from TRBV5-6 and TRBJ2-1, with D unresolved. CDR3 size: 12 residues. The germline CDR1 and CDR2 sequences are SGHDT and YYEEEE. V was pared by 1 base and J by 10 bases, with 9 bases between. As DNA, the CDR3 is TGTGCCAGCAGCTTGATAATCCCGGAGCAGTTCTTC. Its protein is CASSLIIPEQFF.

The chain combines TRBV5-6 with TRBJ2-1; 7 bases map to TRBD2. The CDR3 has 16 residues. Trimming removed 3 bases from V and 1 base from J; junction bases left unmatched: 7. Looked up from germline, CDR1 is SGHDT and CDR2 is YYEEEE. The CDR3 sequence is CASSWRLAGSYNEQFF. CDR3 coding DNA: TGTGCCAGCAGCTGGAGACTAGCCGGATCCTACAATGAGCAGTTCTTC.

This sequence joins TRBV5-6 and TRBJ2-7, with 10 bases aligning to TRBD2. Germline V gene sequence: CDR1 SGHDT, CDR2 YYEEEE. This CDR3 is 17 amino acids long. J was trimmed by 0 bases and V by 2 bases; bases with no gene match: 8. The CDR3 sequence: CASSFLLAGLSSYEQYF. The CDR3 DNA sequence: TGTGCCAGCAGCTTTTTACTAGCGGGACTAAGCTCCTACGAGCAGTACTTC.

For this clone: At one boundary the junction diverges from the germline segment, which might be a read error. The V gene is TRBV5-1, the J gene TRBJ2-7; possibly TRBD1 or TRBD2 for D (5 bases each). The germline V gene encodes CDR1 SGHRS and CDR2 YFSETQ. This CDR3 region has 13 residues. CDR3 coding DNA: TGCGCCAGCAGCCCGCTTCCTATGGGGGAAAGTAACTTC. Residues: CASSPLPMGESNF.

The genes are TRBV5-4 and TRBJ1-4; D is possibly TRBD1 (5 bases). This CDR3 region has 15 residues. The V end lost 3 bases, the J end lost 6 bases, and 15 bases lay between the germline ends. Germline V gene sequence: CDR1 SGHNT, CDR2 YYREEE (reference sequence). CDR3 sequence: CASSYGGAGDEKLFF. The DNA for the CDR3 is TGTGCCAGCAGCTACGGAGGGGCCGGAGATGAAAAACTGTTTTTT.

V and J are TRBV28 and TRBJ2-7; 7 bases fit TRBD1. The V and J ends lost 5 bases and 2 bases, in that order; junction bases with no gene match: 12. Germline V gene sequence: CDR1 MDHEN, CDR2 SYDVKM. CDR3 size: 16 residues. CDR3 residues: CASSTIRQGRTYEQYF. CDR3 coding DNA: TGTGCCAGCAGTACGATCCGACAGGGACGGACCTACGAGCAGTACTTC.

The gene calls are TRBV18 and TRBJ2-7; 10 positions match TRBD1. V shed 3 bases, J shed 6 bases, and the junction held 17 bases outside the gene matches. The CDR3 totals 18 residues. From germline, CDR1 is KGHSH and CDR2 LQKENI. The CDR3 sequence is CASSPNAPGTGALGEQYF. CDR3 in DNA: TGTGCCAGCTCACCTAACGCCCCCGGGACAGGGGCCCTGGGCGAGCAGTACTTC.

The V call is TRBV11-2, the J call TRBJ1-3; D gene ambiguous. Germline values: CDR1 SGHAT, CDR2 FQNNGV. V lost 0 bases, J lost 4 bases, and 7 bases lay in between. The length of the CDR3 is 14 residues. CDR3 nucleotide sequence: TGTGCCAGCAGCTTAGATAACTGGGGAAACACCATATATTTT. Amino acid sequence: CASSLDNWGNTIYF.

The chain joins TRBV6-5 to TRBJ1-2; no definite D call. Trimming removed 6 bases from V and 0 bases from J, with 14 bases in between. This CDR3 contains 15 residues. Germline V CDR1 and CDR2: MNHEY, SVGAGI. In DNA, the CDR3 is TGTGCCAGCAGAGTAGGCGGCAAGTCTAACTATGGCTACACCTTC. Protein: CASRVGGKSNYGYTF.

This clone was picked up one time. The chain is built from TRBV30 and TRBJ2-5; 8 positions match TRBD2. Germline V lookup: CDR1 GTSNPN, CDR2 SVGIG (reference sequence). The CDR3 spans 12 residues. V lost 7 bases and J lost 7; bases outside the gene matches: 8. Written as DNA, the CDR3 is TGTGCCTTTGGCGGGGGGCGAGGGACCCAGTACTTC. Translating gives CAFGGGRGTQYF.

This clone was found once. The chain carries TRBV5-1 and TRBJ2-3; D gene uncertain. Trimming pared 1 base from V and 1 base from J, leaving 16 bases between. Germline CDR1 reads SGHRS; CDR2 reads YFSETQ. This CDR3 contains 17 residues. CDR3 nucleotides: TGCGCCAGCAGCTTGTCCCTCACGGACGGCGGCACAGATACGCAGTATTTT. Translation gives CASSLSLTDGGTDTQYF.

Worth noting for this clone: This CDR3 is also generated by other DNA sequences in the sample. The rearrangement links TRBV5-4 to TRBJ1-1; D perhaps matches TRBD1 (6 bases). The CDR3 totals 14 residues. V was shortened by 2 bases and J by 2 bases, with 10 bases between the two germline ends. Germline CDR1 and CDR2: SGHNT and YYREEE (reference sequence). The DNA for the CDR3 is TGTGCCAGCAGCTTTGGACAGCTTAACACTGAAGCTTTCTTT. Protein: CASSFGQLNTEAFF.

V gene TRBV5-1 combines with J gene TRBJ2-7; D call uncertain. Deletions cut 4 bases from V and 7 bases from J, with 15 bases between. The CDR3 length is 13 residues. Germline CDR1 reads SGHRS; CDR2 reads YFSETQ. The CDR3 DNA reads as TGCGCCAGCAGCCTATTACAATATGGTGAGCAGTACTTC. Its translation is CASSLLQYGEQYF.

This chain joins TRBV10-2 and TRBJ1-6; the D is unclear. With 0 bases removed from V and 7 bases from J, the gap between germline ends came to 4 bases. CDR1 WSHSY and CDR2 SAAADI come from the germline V gene. This CDR3 region has 13 residues. The CDR3 sequence is CASSESVNSPLHF. In DNA form, the CDR3 reads TGCGCCAGCAGTGAGTCTGTGAATTCACCCCTCCACTTT.

The J gene is TRBJ1-2, the V gene TRBV4-2, with TRBD1 matching 11 bases. CDR1 and CDR2 from the germline V gene are LGHNA and YNFKEQ. Losses at the gene ends were 4 bases for V and 4 bases for J; bases not matched to a gene: 8. This CDR3 contains 16 residues. CDR3 sequence (DNA): TGTGCCAGCAGCCGCCCGGACAGGGGGCAAGGCTATGGCTACACCTTC. This gives the protein CASSRPDRGQGYGYTF.

The chain combines TRBV7-9 with TRBJ2-3, with D hard to call. Germline-derived CDR1 and CDR2 are SEHNR and FQNEAQ (reference sequence). Trimming took 6 bases from V and 4 from J, leaving 20 bases between them. The CDR3 contains 16 residues. The CDR3 sequence: CASSSPSGLPPDTQYF. The DNA of the CDR3 is TGTGCCAGCAGTTCCCCCTCAGGATTGCCCCCAGATACGCAGTATTTT.

This chain uses TRBV2 with TRBJ1-5, with 11 bases fitting TRBD1. Germline trimming cut 8 bases from V and 7 bases from J; bases unmatched to any gene: 10. This CDR3 spans 15 amino acids. Germline V CDR1 and CDR2: SNHLY, FYNNEI. CDR3 amino acids: CASGEDRGLGQPQHF. CDR3 coding DNA: TGTGCCAGCGGGGAGGACAGGGGGCTAGGGCAGCCCCAGCATTTT.

V and J are TRBV28 and TRBJ2-5; no firm D call. Trimming stripped 5 bases from V and 1 base from J, with 5 bases between. The CDR3 runs 12 residues. Germline loops: CDR1 MDHEN, CDR2 SYDVKM. The CDR3 DNA sequence: TGTGCCAGCAGTGCGACCCAAGAGACCCAGTACTTC. Translated, it gives CASSATQETQYF.

The V and J genes are TRBV2 and TRBJ2-6, with 11 bases that match TRBD1. The CDR3 is 18 residues long. Per germline, CDR1 SNHLY and CDR2 FYNNEI. V trimming: 5 bases; J trimming: 0 bases; junction bases outside the gene matches: 6. CDR3 nucleotide sequence: TGTGCCAGCAGTCTACAGGGACAGGGGGTCTCTGGGGCCAACGTCCTGACTTTC. Translated: CASSLQGQGVSGANVLTF.

The J gene is TRBJ2-5, the V gene TRBV15, with 11 bases identical to TRBD2. The V and J ends lost 2 bases and 4 bases, in that order; junction bases with no gene match: 18. The CDR3 consists of 20 residues. Germline V lookup: CDR1 LNHNV, CDR2 YYDKDF (reference sequence). As DNA, the CDR3 is TGTGCCACCAGCAGACCCCTAGCGGGGGGTGTTAAAGAGGTCCGAGAGACCCAGTACTTC. Translated, it gives CATSRPLAGGVKEVRETQYF. The complete variable domain, with remaining parts taken from reference TRBV15 and TRBJ2-5, reads DAMVIQNPRYQVTQFGKPVTLSCSQTLNHNVMYWYQQKSSQAPKLLFHYYDKDFNNEADTPDNFQSRRPNTSFCFLDIRSPGLGDTAMYLCATSRPLAGGVKEVRETQYFGPGTRLLVL.

V usage is TRBV6-5 and J usage is TRBJ2-3, with D perhaps assigned TRBD1 or TRBD2 (5 bases each). This CDR3 comprises 15 residues. CDR1 and CDR2 (germline): MNHEY, SVGAGI. The V end lost 9 bases, the J end lost 0 bases, and 16 bases lay between the germline ends. The CDR3 loop reads CASNKGRSSTDTQYF. In DNA form, the CDR3 reads TGTGCCAGTAATAAGGGGAGATCTAGCACAGATACGCAGTATTTT.